Listed below are T cell receptor beta chains from one sample, sequenced in a study of blood T cells in healthy people across ages. MiXCR was run by TCRdb on the 5' RACE reads, yielding one entry per CDR3 protein. In the table there are about 1.1 million distinct CDR3 sequences, approximately 38% of which are singletons. The sequenced sample was blood. These receptors were obtained from a man between 18 and 35 years old in good health. CDR3s include the opening cysteine and the closing phenylalanine or tryptophan. A D gene is named only where the DNA matches it firmly. Part of the rows lack a size; the others show once, few, many or a class for expanded clones.

>.|TRBV24-1|TRBJ2-1|.
TGTGCCACCAGTGATACCGGGACTGAACACAATGAGCAGTTCTTC
CATSDTGTEHNEQFF
>.|TRBV6-1|TRBJ1-5|.
TGTGCCAGCTACATGGGGGGAGTCGCCAATCAGCCCCAGCATTTT
CASYMGGVANQPQHF
>.|TRBV5-1|TRBJ2-1|.
TGCGCCAGCAGCTTATCAACAGACCGCTCCTACAATGAGCAGTTCTTC
CASSLSTDRSYNEQFF
>.|TRBV18|TRBJ2-3|.
TGTGCCAGCTCACCTCCGGGCCGTCCCGGGGATACGCAGTATTTT
CASSPPGRPGDTQYF
>.|TRBV7-2|TRBJ2-7|few
TGTGCCAGCAGCAGACCGCCCTACGAGCAGTACTTC
CASSRPPYEQYF
>TRBD2|TRBV25-1|TRBJ2-7|.
TGTGCCAGCAGCTCCCCTACTAGCGACGAGCAGTACTTC
CASSSPTSDEQYF
>TRBD1|TRBV10-3|TRBJ1-2|few
TGTGCCATCAGGACAGGGGGTGGCTACACCTTC
CAIRTGGGYTF
>.|TRBV7-6|TRBJ2-5|.
TGTGCCAACAGCCAGGTTCCCGAGGGCAATGAGCAGTACTTC
CANSQVPEGNEQYF
>TRBD2|TRBV20-1|TRBJ2-5|.
TGCAGTGCTAGAGATGGGGCTAGCGGGGAGGAGACCCAGTACTTC
CSARDGASGEETQYF
>TRBD1|TRBV6-5|TRBJ1-1|.
TGTGCCAGCAGGTACACAGGGGAGACTGAAGCTTTCTTT
CASRYTGETEAFF
>TRBD1|TRBV11-2|TRBJ2-1|.
TGTGCCAGCAGCTTAGGGCAGGGGGCAATCAAGGACCAGTTCTTC
CASSLGQGAIKDQFF
>TRBD1|TRBV7-9|TRBJ1-5|.
TGTGCCAGCAGCCGGACAGGGAACGGTCAGCCCCAGCATTTT
CASSRTGNGQPQHF
>.|TRBV12-3/TRBV12-4|TRBJ1-4|.
TGTGCCAGCAAGGATTCGATGGACGAAGAACTGTTTTTT
CASKDSMDEELFF
>TRBD1|TRBV27|TRBJ1-4|.
TGTGCCAGCAGTCAACAGGGGGCGAGGAAAAAACTGTTTTTT
CASSQQGARKKLFF
>TRBD2|TRBV6-5|TRBJ2-7|.
TGTGCCAGTTCCGGCGGGGGGTCCTTTGGCTACGAGCAGTACTTC
CASSGGGSFGYEQYF
>.|TRBV5-8|TRBJ1-2|.
TGTGCCAGCAGCCCTGGACGGAGTACTACTAACTATGGCTACACCTTC
CASSPGRSTTNYGYTF
>TRBD2|TRBV20-1|TRBJ2-1|.
TGCAGTGCTATTCCCCGAGCGGGGTACAATGAGCAGTTCTTC
CSAIPRAGYNEQFF
>.|TRBV4-3|TRBJ2-1|few
TGCGCCAGCAGCCAAGATACCGGTAGTGAGCAGTTCTTC
CASSQDTGSEQFF
>.|TRBV6-6|TRBJ2-5|.
TGTGCCAGCAGTCCTCTGCTCCCGGGAGCCGTTCAAGAGACCCAGTACTTC
CASSPLLPGAVQETQYF